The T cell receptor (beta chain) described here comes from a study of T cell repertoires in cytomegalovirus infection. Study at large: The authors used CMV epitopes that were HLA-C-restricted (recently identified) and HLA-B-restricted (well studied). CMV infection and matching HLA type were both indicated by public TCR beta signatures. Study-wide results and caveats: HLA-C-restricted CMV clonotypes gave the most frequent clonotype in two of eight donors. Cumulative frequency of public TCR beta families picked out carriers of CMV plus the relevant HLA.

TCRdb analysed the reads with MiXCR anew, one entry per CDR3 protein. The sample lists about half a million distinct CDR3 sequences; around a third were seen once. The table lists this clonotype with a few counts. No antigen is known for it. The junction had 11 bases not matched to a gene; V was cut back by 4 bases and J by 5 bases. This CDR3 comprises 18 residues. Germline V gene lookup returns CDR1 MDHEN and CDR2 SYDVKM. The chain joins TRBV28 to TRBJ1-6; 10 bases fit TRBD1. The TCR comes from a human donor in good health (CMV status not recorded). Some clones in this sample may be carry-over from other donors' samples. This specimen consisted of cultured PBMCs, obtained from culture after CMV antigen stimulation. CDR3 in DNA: TGTGCCAGCAGTTCCGGACAGGGGGGGGTGGTCAATAATTCACCCCTCCACTTT. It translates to CASSSGQGGVVNNSPLHF.